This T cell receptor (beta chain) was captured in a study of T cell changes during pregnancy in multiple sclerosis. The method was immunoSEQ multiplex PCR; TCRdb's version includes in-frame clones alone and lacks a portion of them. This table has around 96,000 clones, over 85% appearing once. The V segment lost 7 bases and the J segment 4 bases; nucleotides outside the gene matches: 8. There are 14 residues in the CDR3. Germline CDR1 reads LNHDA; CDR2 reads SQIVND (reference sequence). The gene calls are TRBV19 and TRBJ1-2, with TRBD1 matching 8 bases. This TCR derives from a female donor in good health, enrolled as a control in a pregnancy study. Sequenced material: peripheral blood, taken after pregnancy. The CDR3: CASTLDRGAYGYTF. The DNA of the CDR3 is TGTGCCAGTACCTTAGACAGGGGAGCCTATGGCTACACCTTC.